This T cell receptor beta chain was sequenced for a study of control samples from healthy donors and cancer patients. The CDR3 spans 16 residues. Trimming removed 0 bases from V and 1 base from J, with 7 bases in between. Germline lookup yields CDR1 MNHEY and CDR2 SMNVEV (reference sequence). Assay used: immunoSEQ multiplex PCR; TCRdb lists only in-frame clones, some missing. The sample shows under 95,000 clones, roughly 80% of them seen only once. The TCR originated in a man aged 50-59 years in good health. The sequencing input was blood. V usage is TRBV27 and J usage is TRBJ2-6; perhaps TRBD2 as D (5 bases). Here the CDR3 reads CASSLSGSSGANVLTF. The CDR3 bases are TGTGCCAGCAGTTTATCGGGGAGTTCTGGGGCCAACGTCCTGACTTTC.